One sample yielded the 9 T cell receptor beta chains listed below, sequenced in a study of cytomegalovirus exposure and HLA in healthy donors. It was with 60 Vbeta and 13 Jbeta primers that the PCR ran. Assay used: immunoSEQ multiplex PCR; TCRdb lists only in-frame clones, some missing. The sample has roughly 150,000 clones, 85% seen once. The sequenced sample consisted of PBMCs. Source of these receptors: a boy between 2 and 10 years old in good health and CMV-seronegative.

The chain uses TRBV5-4 and TRBJ1-1; no clear D gene. The CDR3 has 13 amino acids. V lost 4 bases and J lost 0, with 7 bases in between. Germline values: CDR1 SGHNT, CDR2 YYREEE (reference sequence). CDR3 region: CASSREVNTEAFF. In DNA, the CDR3 is TGTGCCAGCAGCCGAGAAGTGAACACTGAAGCTTTCTTT.

The V gene is TRBV9, the J gene TRBJ2-1, with 14 bases fitting TRBD2. CDR3 size: 17 residues. CDR1 is SGDLS and CDR2 is YYNGEE in the germline V gene. Trimming removed 3 bases from V and 4 bases from J; junction bases left unmatched: 6. The CDR3 here is CASSGPGLAGAYNEQFF. The CDR3 bases are TGTGCCAGCAGCGGACCGGGACTAGCGGGAGCTTACAATGAGCAGTTCTTC. The full variable domain, in which reference TRBV9 and TRBJ2-1 provide the parts outside the CDR3, is DSGVTQTPKHLITATGQRVTLRCSPRSGDLSVYWYQQSLDQGLQFLIQYYNGEERAKGNILERFSAQQFPDLHSELNLSSLELGDSALYFCASSGPGLAGAYNEQFFGPGTRLTVL.

This chain joins TRBV5-1 and TRBJ2-7; the D is unclear. This CDR3 comprises 11 residues. Germline V gene sequence: CDR1 SGHRS, CDR2 YFSETQ. V shed 4 bases and J shed 5 bases, with 7 bases lying between them. The CDR3 region is CASSPGHEQYF. The CDR3 DNA follows: TGCGCCAGCAGCCCAGGCCACGAGCAGTACTTC.

This clone was observed a handful of times. The V and J genes are TRBV28 and TRBJ2-1, with a possible D match to TRBD1 (6 bases). Germline assignment: CDR1 MDHEN and CDR2 SYDVKM. The CDR3 totals 16 residues. With 5 bases removed from V and 6 bases from J, the gap between germline ends came to 20 bases. Here the CDR3 DNA reads TGTGCCAGCAGTCCTACACAGGGACGCCCGGGCAATGAGCAGTTCTTC. This gives the protein CASSPTQGRPGNEQFF.

The J gene is TRBJ2-1, the V gene TRBV7-9; 7 bases map to TRBD2. V was clipped by 7 bases and J by 9 bases; unmatched bases: 9. Germline lookup yields CDR1 SEHNR and CDR2 FQNEAQ (reference sequence). CDR3 size: 13 residues. CDR3 amino acids: CASTQGGAVEQFF. In nucleotides, the CDR3 is TGTGCCAGCACCCAGGGAGGGGCAGTTGAGCAGTTCTTC. Using reference TRBV7-9 and TRBJ2-1 for the parts outside the CDR3, the full variable domain is DTGVSQNPRHKITKRGQNVTFRCDPISEHNRLYWYRQTLGQGPEFLTYFQNEAQLEKSRLLSDRFSAERPKGSFSTLEIQRTEQGDSAMYLCASTQGGAVEQFFGPGTRLTVL.

Points on this clone: The DNA is omitted, as the CDR3 cannot be located on it reliably, and the CDR3 follows TCRdb's listing. J is TRBJ1-6 and V is TRBV19. Germline-derived CDR1 and CDR2 are LNHDA and SQIVND (reference sequence). The CDR3 length equals 17 residues, ends included. The CDR3 spells CASSIFWSTSYNSPLHF.

This rearrangement joins TRBV28 to TRBJ2-4, with D maybe TRBD2 (7 bases). Germline V gene data show CDR1 as MDHEN and CDR2 as SYDVKM. V lost 5 bases and J 8 bases, leaving 16 bases between the germline ends. The CDR3 extends over 14 amino acids. CDR3 amino acids: CASSPTGGVDIQYF. CDR3 coding DNA: TGTGCCAGCAGTCCGACGGGGGGCGTGGACATTCAGTACTTC. The entire variable domain, with the rest obtained from reference TRBV28 and TRBJ2-4, is as follows: DVKVTQSSRYLVKRTGEKVFLECVQDMDHENMFWYRQDPGLGLRLIYFSYDVKMKEKGDIPEGYSVSREKKERFSLILESASTNQTSMYLCASSPTGGVDIQYFGAGTRLSVL.

The rearrangement uses TRBV28 and TRBJ2-7, with TRBD1 identical over 10 bases. The germline gives CDR1 MDHEN, CDR2 SYDVKM. The CDR3 consists of 14 residues. Trimming removed 6 bases from V and 1 base from J; junction bases left unmatched: 3. Here the CDR3 reads CASSKGQGSYEQYV. The DNA for the CDR3 is TGTGCCAGCAGCAAGGGACAGGGGTCCTACGAGCAGTACGTC.

The chain links TRBV5-6 to TRBJ2-7; tentatively, D is TRBD1 (6 bases). V lost 2 bases, J lost 4 bases, and 10 bases lay in between. The CDR3 loop spans 13 amino acids. The germline V gene has CDR1 SGHDT and CDR2 YYEEEE. The CDR3 spells CASSLQGFYEQYF. DNA of the CDR3: TGTGCCAGCAGCTTACAGGGCTTTTACGAGCAGTACTTC.